The rows below give T cell receptor beta chains drawn from one sample of a study of CD8+ T cells in alopecia areata. Produced via immunoSEQ multiplex PCR; TCRdb's table is partial and in-frame only. This sample has approximately 99,000 clones, with roughly 55% found just once. The sequencing sample was made of NKG2D-low CD8+ T cells sorted from blood. The receptors here all came from a human donor with alopecia areata. Both conserved end residues are part of each CDR3. D genes are given only for firm matches. Clone size appears in some rows only: once, few, many, or a class for an expanded clone.

TRBJ2-7,-,once,TRBV30,CAWQGSYEQYF,TGTGCCTGGCAGGGATCCTACGAGCAGTACTTC
TRBJ2-7,-,few,TRBV28,CASSLQGGPSQSYEQYF,TGTGCCAGCAGTTTACAAGGGGGGCCCTCCCAATCCTACGAGCAGTACTTC
TRBJ2-7,TRBD2,once,TRBV27,CASSSRAGGYEQYF,TGTGCCAGCAGCTCTAGAGCGGGAGGCTACGAGCAGTACTTC
TRBJ2-3,TRBD2,-,TRBV9,CASSPRDYHGDTQYF,TGTGCCAGCAGCCCCCGGGACTACCATGGGGATACGCAGTATTTT
TRBJ2-1,-,-,TRBV7-2,CASIRDRLAGTEYNEQFF,TGTGCCAGCATACGGGACAGGTTAGCGGGAACTGAATACAATGAGCAGTTCTTC
TRBJ1-1,TRBD1,-,TRBV7-9,CASSFTGARTEAFF,TGTGCCAGCAGCTTTACAGGGGCGCGAACTGAAGCTTTCTTT
TRBJ2-7,TRBD1,-,TRBV6-1,CASRSTGVFEQYF,TGTGCCAGCAGGTCGACAGGGGTCTTCGAGCAGTACTTC
TRBJ1-2,-,-,TRBV25-1,CASSERVANYGYTF,TGTGCCAGCAGTGAACGGGTCGCTAACTATGGCTACACCTTC
TRBJ2-3,-,-,TRBV5-6,CASSLHPGGTDTQYF,TGTGCCAGCAGCTTACATCCCGGAGGCACAGATACGCAGTATTTT
TRBJ2-7,-,-,TRBV13,CASSLGLSYEQYF,TGTGCCAGCAGCTTAGGACTAAGCTACGAGCAGTACTTC
TRBJ1-2,-,-,TRBV25-1,CASSESSGRDNYGYTF,TGTGCCAGCAGTGAATCTTCAGGAAGGGATAACTATGGCTACACCTTC
TRBJ2-1,TRBD2,few,TRBV7-9,CASSSRTSGIAYNEQFF,TGTGCCAGCAGCTCCCGGACTAGCGGGATTGCCTACAATGAGCAGTTCTTC
TRBJ2-5,-,-,TRBV25-1,CASSESRETQYF,TGTGCCAGCAGTGAAAGCCGGGAGACCCAGTACTTC
TRBJ2-7,TRBD1,once,TRBV5-1,CASSARQGNYEQYF,TGCGCCAGCAGCGCTCGACAGGGAAACTACGAGCAGTACTTC
TRBJ2-3,TRBD2,-,TRBV7-9,CASSLAGVLDTQYF,TGTGCCAGCAGCCTAGCGGGAGTTTTAGATACGCAGTATTTT
TRBJ2-2,-,-,TRBV11-2,CASSLGQNTGELFF,TGTGCCAGCAGCTTAGGACAGAACACCGGGGAGCTGTTTTTT
TRBJ1-3,-,few,TRBV6-1,CASSELKFSGNTIYF,TGTGCCAGCAGTGAACTAAAATTCTCTGGAAACACCATATATTTT
TRBJ2-1,-,-,TRBV14,CASSQDDYNEQFF,TGTGCCAGCAGCCAAGATGACTACAATGAGCAGTTCTTC
TRBJ2-2,-,few,TRBV5-1,CASSSPPGPDTGELFF,TGCGCCAGCAGCTCTCCCCCCGGGCCTGACACCGGGGAGCTGTTTTTT
TRBJ1-1,-,-,TRBV30,CAWSVSGTGAFF,TGTGCCTGGAGTGTAAGTGGGACTGGAGCTTTCTTT
TRBJ1-1,-,-,TRBV5-5,CASSDLAGGPETAEAFF,TGTGCCAGCAGCGACCTAGCGGGAGGGCCCGAAACAGCTGAAGCTTTCTTT
TRBJ1-2,-,-,TRBV14,CASSQGVMLYRYTF,TGTGCCAGCAGCCAAGGGGTGATGCTATATCGCTACACCTTC
TRBJ2-7,-,-,TRBV6-5,CASGLQRYEQYF,TGTGCCAGCGGATTACAGCGGTACGAGCAGTACTTC
TRBJ2-5,TRBD2,-,TRBV28,CASSLLAGDQETQYF,TGTGCCAGCAGTTTACTAGCGGGAGACCAAGAGACCCAGTACTTC
TRBJ2-1,-,-,TRBV7-6,CASSLQVYNEQFF,TGTGCCAGCAGCTTACAAGTCTACAATGAGCAGTTCTTC
TRBJ1-1,TRBD1,-,TRBV27,CASSLSGGNTEAFF,TGTGCCAGCAGTTTGTCAGGGGGCAACACTGAAGCTTTCTTT
TRBJ2-5,TRBD2,-,TRBV7-9,CASSSSAGGEQETQYF,TGTGCCAGCAGCTCCTCAGCGGGAGGCGAACAAGAGACCCAGTACTTC
TRBJ1-2,-,-,TRBV4-1,CASSQGQEGYGYTF,TGCGCCAGCAGCCAAGGACAGGAGGGGTATGGCTACACCTTC
TRBJ1-2,TRBD1,-,TRBV6-5,CASSYLRTGTYGYTF,TGTGCCAGCAGTTACTTGAGGACAGGGACATATGGCTACACCTTC
TRBJ2-7,-,-,TRBV2,CASREGVYEQYF,TGTGCCAGCAGGGAAGGGGTCTACGAGCAGTACTTC
TRBJ2-3,-,few,TRBV7-3,CASSLNARNTDTQYF,TGTGCCAGCAGCCTCAACGCCCGCAACACAGATACGCAGTATTTT
TRBJ1-1,TRBD1,few,TRBV5-1,CASTSGTAEAFF,TGCGCCAGCACCTCCGGGACAGCTGAAGCTTTCTTT
TRBJ2-2,-,-,TRBV4-1,CASSPMVGELFF,TGCGCCAGCAGCCCGATGGTCGGGGAGCTGTTTTTT
TRBJ1-1,-,few,TRBV7-3,CASSRTRGANTEAFF,TGTGCCAGCAGCCGAACCCGGGGCGCGAACACTGAAGCTTTCTTT
TRBJ1-2,TRBD1,few,TRBV5-6,CASNAVRTGQSNYGYTF,TGTGCCAGCAACGCGGTGCGGACAGGACAGAGTAACTATGGCTACACCTTC
TRBJ2-3,-,once,TRBV7-9,CASSPRDTQYF,TGTGCCAGCAGCCCGCGAGATACGCAGTATTTT
TRBJ2-5,-,-,TRBV9,CASLDSRGTQYF,TGTGCCAGCTTAGATAGCCGCGGGACCCAGTACTTC
TRBJ2-1,TRBD2,few,TRBV29-1,CSVEEGLAGGYNEQFF,TGCAGCGTTGAAGAAGGACTAGCGGGAGGCTACAATGAGCAGTTCTTC
TRBJ2-4,-,-,TRBV14,CASSHGTLAKNIQYF,TGTGCCAGCAGCCATGGGACCCTAGCCAAAAACATTCAGTACTTC
TRBJ1-5,-,-,TRBV10-2,CASSEVGGQPQHF,TGCGCCAGCAGTGAAGTTGGGGGTCAGCCCCAGCATTTT
TRBJ2-1,-,few,TRBV19,CASSLEGRPNEQFF,TGTGCCAGTAGTCTCGAGGGGAGGCCCAATGAGCAGTTCTTC
TRBJ1-1,TRBD1,once,TRBV2,CASSERDSINTEAFF,TGTGCCAGCAGTGAGAGGGACAGTATCAACACTGAAGCTTTCTTT